These 9 T cell receptor beta chains originate from one sample sequenced in a study of blood T cell repertoires in COVID-19. Libraries were prepared by immunoSEQ multiplex PCR; TCRdb keeps only in-frame clonotypes and omits some of them. The table has 200,000 to 300,000 clones, 85% to 90% seen once. The specimen sequenced was PBMCs or T cells enriched from blood (not recorded which). The receptors were sampled from a man aged 50 to 60 who had been exposed to COVID-19.

This chain links TRBV2 with TRBJ1-2, with 9 positions matching TRBD1. Germline V CDR1 and CDR2: SNHLY, FYNNEI. The CDR3 sequence is 14 residues long. V was pared by 6 bases and J by 5 bases, with 7 bases of the junction left unmatched. CDR3 sequence (DNA): TGTGCCAGCAGCCGGGACAGGGAAGTGTATGGCTACACCTTC. It is translated as CASSRDREVYGYTF.

This clone was picked up one time. The V and J genes are TRBV27 and TRBJ1-1; 10 nucleotides line up with TRBD1. The CDR3 is 17 residues long. The germline V gene encodes CDR1 MNHEY and CDR2 SMNVEV (reference sequence). V dropped 0 bases and J dropped 5; count of bases not matched to a gene: 9. CDR3 in amino acids: CASSLSRGTGVGTEAFF. The CDR3 DNA reads TGTGCCAGCAGTTTATCGAGGGGGACAGGGGTGGGAACTGAAGCTTTCTTT.

Here the CDR3 DNA reads TGTGCCAGCAGTTGGAGGGGCGACAGGGTGGTAGACCATTTT. This encodes CASSWRGDRVVDHF. The V call is TRBV27, the J call TRBJ1-5; the match to TRBD1 covers 7 bases. CDR3 size: 14 residues. Germline CDR1 MNHEY, CDR2 SMNVEV (reference sequence). The V segment lost 4 bases and the J segment 16 bases; nucleotides outside the gene matches: 16.

The gene calls are TRBV29-1 and TRBJ1-1; 7 nucleotides line up with TRBD1. Germline V gene sequence: CDR1 SQVTM, CDR2 ANQGSEA. There are 14 residues in the CDR3. With V trimmed by 4 bases and J by 0 bases, 5 bases remained unmatched. CDR3 sequence reads: CSVAQGQLNTEAFF. The CDR3 region has the DNA TGCAGCGTTGCACAGGGACAGTTGAACACTGAAGCTTTCTTT.

V and J are TRBV11-2 and TRBJ1-6; D is unclear. CDR1 and CDR2 from the germline V gene are SGHAT and FQNNGV. The V gene lost 1 base and the J gene lost 14 bases, with 15 bases spanning the gap. CDR3 size: 14 residues. The CDR3 nucleotides read TGTGCCAGCAGCTTAGTCGGTTTTCATCTTTCCCTCCACTTT. Its protein is CASSLVGFHLSLHF. Full variable domain (rest looked up from reference TRBV11-2 and TRBJ1-6): EAGVAQSPRYKIIEKRQSVAFWCNPISGHATLYWYQQILGQGPKLLIQFQNNGVVDDSQLPKDRFSAERLKGVDSTLKIQPAKLEDSAVYLCASSLVGFHLSLHFGNGTRLTVT.

The chain joins TRBV24-1 to TRBJ2-1; 13 bases are a match to TRBD2. CDR3 length equals 15 residues. Trimming cost V 5 bases and J 7 bases; bases outside gene matches: 4. Germline CDR1 KGHDR, CDR2 SFDVKD. The CDR3 bases are TGTGCCACCAGTGGGCGGACTAGCGGGAGTAATGAGCAGTTCTTC. Its translation: CATSGRTSGSNEQFF.

V usage is TRBV20-1 and J usage is TRBJ1-4; no firm D call. CDR1 and CDR2 from the germline V gene are DFQATT and SNEGSKA (reference sequence). The CDR3 has 11 residues. The ends were cut back, 1 base at V and 8 bases at J, with 5 bases in the middle. The CDR3 here is CSARVGEKLFF. CDR3 nucleotides: TGCAGTGCTAGAGTCGGGGAAAAACTGTTTTTT.

The rearrangement uses TRBV9 and TRBJ2-1; weak D call: TRBD1 (6 bases). The CDR3 sequence is 12 residues long. Germline CDR1 and CDR2: SGDLS and YYNGEE. Deletions cut 0 bases from V and 9 bases from J, with 7 bases between. The CDR3 bases are TGTGCCAGCAGCGTAGAGGGGGTTGAGCAGTTCTTC. Amino acids: CASSVEGVEQFF.

The J gene is TRBJ1-6, the V gene TRBV7-2, with 8 bases identical to TRBD1. The V segment lost 5 bases and the J segment 8 bases; nucleotides outside the gene matches: 8. CDR1 and CDR2 from the germline V gene are SGHTA and FQGNSA. The CDR3 contains 15 residues. The CDR3 is CASSLQTGVDSPLHF. For the CDR3, the DNA is TGTGCCAGCAGCCTCCAGACAGGGGTTGATTCACCCCTCCACTTT.